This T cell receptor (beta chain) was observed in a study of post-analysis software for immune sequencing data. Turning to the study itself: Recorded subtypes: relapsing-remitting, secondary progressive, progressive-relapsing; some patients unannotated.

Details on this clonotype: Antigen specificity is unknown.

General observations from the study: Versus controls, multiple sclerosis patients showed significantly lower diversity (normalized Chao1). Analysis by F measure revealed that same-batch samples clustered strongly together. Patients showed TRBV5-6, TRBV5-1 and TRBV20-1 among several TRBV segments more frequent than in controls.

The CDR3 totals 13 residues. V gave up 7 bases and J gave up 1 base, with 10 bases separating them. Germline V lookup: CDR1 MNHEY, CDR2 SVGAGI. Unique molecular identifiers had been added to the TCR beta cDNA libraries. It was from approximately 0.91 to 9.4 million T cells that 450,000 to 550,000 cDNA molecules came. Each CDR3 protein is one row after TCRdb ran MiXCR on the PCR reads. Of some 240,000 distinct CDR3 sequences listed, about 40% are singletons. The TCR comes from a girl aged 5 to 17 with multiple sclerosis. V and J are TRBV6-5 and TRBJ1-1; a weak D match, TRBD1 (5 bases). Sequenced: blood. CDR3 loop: CASNPGQNTEAFF. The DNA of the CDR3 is TGTGCCAGCAACCCAGGACAGAACACTGAAGCTTTCTTT.